The rows below give T cell receptor beta chains drawn from one sample of a study of T cell changes during pregnancy in multiple sclerosis. TCRdb's copy holds only in-frame clones and misses some; the assay was immunoSEQ multiplex PCR. Here the sample spans about 20,000 clones, 91% being singletons. The starting material was CD4+ T cells from peripheral blood mononuclear cells, obtained after pregnancy. Every receptor here comes from a female donor in good health, enrolled as a control in a pregnancy study. Each CDR3 is given without its conserved first and last residue. A D gene is named only where the DNA matches it firmly.

TRBV5-1,.,TRBJ2-7,ASSPDRNYEQY
TRBV5-4,.,TRBJ2-3,ASSLRSARFTDTQY
TRBV6-6,TRBD1,TRBJ2-1,ASSSTGQGGNEQF
TRBV30,.,TRBJ2-5,AWGGQTGTQY
TRBV7-8,TRBD2,TRBJ2-3,ASSPGGGTDTQY
TRBV2,.,TRBJ1-5,ASSGERDQPQH
TRBV10-3,TRBD2,TRBJ2-7,AISEGLAGDAPYEQY
TRBV19,TRBD1,TRBJ1-5,ASSATGGAGNQPQH
TRBV2,.,TRBJ2-1,ASSRVDYNEQF
TRBV7-2,TRBD2,TRBJ2-3,ASSLYGGEMY
TRBV7-8,.,TRBJ1-6,ASSTSSRVGVFSGSPLH
TRBV19,TRBD2,TRBJ2-1,ASSAWGSGSYNEQF
TRBV7-2,.,TRBJ1-2,ASSLAGEGGYT